This TCR beta chain was found in a study of shared clonotypes between healthy human individuals. On the study more broadly: With ages of 18 to 49, the donors were two women and a few men.

V lost 3 bases and J lost 4, with 9 bases in between. CDR1 and CDR2 from the germline V gene are LNHDA and SQIVND (reference sequence). The CDR3 sequence is 13 residues long. There were no recent acute infections or vaccinations among the donors, who were healthy HIV-negative adults. The method was immunoSEQ multiplex PCR; TCRdb's version includes in-frame clones alone and lacks a portion of them. Among 400,000 to 600,000 clones listed, roughly 77% were seen once. Study-wide points: Researchers sampled only blood; tissue repertoires likely differ. Donor scarcity curtailed the genetic and exposure-history diversity represented herein.

This clone was picked up a small number of times. Its antigen is not known. The specimen was PBMCs. This chain connects TRBV19 to TRBJ1-2, with a weak D call TRBD1 (5 bases). The sequence was obtained from a woman aged 40 to 49 in good health. Some clones in this sample may be carry-over from other donors' samples. The CDR3 DNA reads TGTGCCAGTAGTATGCAGGGATCCTATGGCTACACCTTC. This encodes CASSMQGSYGYTF.